This T cell receptor (beta chain) emerged from a study of blood T cell repertoires in COVID-19. This clone was seen a single time. The method was immunoSEQ multiplex PCR; TCRdb's version includes in-frame clones alone and lacks a portion of them. The sample has more than 200,000 clones, approximately 90% seen once; the top ten hold 2% to 2.5%. This CDR3 has 18 residues. Input material: peripheral blood. The clonotype comes from a woman in her thirties or forties who had recovered from COVID-19. V is TRBV21-1 and J is TRBJ2-2; the table's TRBD1 call for D was not verified on the DNA. TRBV21-1 represents a pseudogene. Here the CDR3 reads CASSNLECRTGDTGELFF. Written as DNA, the CDR3 is TGTGCCAGCAGCAATCTTGAGTGTCGGACAGGGGACACCGGGGAGCTGTTTTTT.